The 9 T cell receptor beta chains listed next were all sequenced from one sample in a study of T cells in Graves' hyperthyroidism and ophthalmopathy. RNA transcripts provided the source from which TCR beta CDR3 regions were amplified. First-round RT-PCR targeting the TCR CDR3 was performed with the HTBI primer set. TCRdb used MiXCR to reprocess the multiplex PCR reads, holding one entry per CDR3 protein. In the table there are 800,000 or so distinct CDR3 sequences, over 35% of which are singletons. The sequencing sample was made of blood. The receptors originated from a man aged 18 to 30 with Graves' hyperthyroidism.

The chain uses TRBV20-1 and TRBJ2-7; D is undetermined. CDR3 length: 13 residues. Trimming took 3 bases from V and 3 from J, leaving 12 bases between them. Germline assignment: CDR1 DFQATT and CDR2 SNEGSKA (reference sequence). CDR3 DNA: TGCAGTGCTAGGAGTGGAACCAACTACGAGCAGTACTTC. It translates to CSARSGTNYEQYF.

CDR3 amino acids: CASSQVSRIRTDRYEQYF. CDR3 coding DNA: TGTGCCAGCAGCCAAGTGAGCCGAATTAGGACAGATCGATACGAGCAGTACTTC. The rearrangement links TRBV14 to TRBJ2-7, with D possibly matching TRBD1 (6 bases). Trimming took off 1 base at V and 4 bases at J, with 23 bases between the two ends. CDR1 and CDR2 from the germline V gene are SGHDN and FVKESK. The CDR3 sequence is 18 residues long.

A remark on this clonotype: Just one base apart from a much larger clone, this may be a read error. The rearrangement links TRBV5-4 to TRBJ1-2; D remains unclear. Germline-derived CDR1 and CDR2 are SGHNT and YYREEE (reference sequence). CDR3 size: 14 residues. The DNA of the CDR3 is TGTGTCAGCAGCTCTCCGACGGACCACTATGGCTACACCTTC. It is translated as CVSSSPTDHYGYTF.

This chain uses TRBV12-3 or TRBV12-4 with TRBJ2-7; no clear D gene. The CDR3 runs to 14 residues. Trimming left V 5 bases short and J 1 base short, with 12 bases between. DNA of the CDR3: TGTGCCAGCAGTCGGGTGGACGGATCCTACGAGCAGTACTTC. It is translated as CASSRVDGSYEQYF.

Concerning this clonotype: One end of the junction fails to match germline, which may point to a read error. The chain recombines TRBV2 with TRBJ2-7; TRBD1 agrees at 7 bases. The CDR3 spans 13 residues. Germline CDR1 and CDR2: SNHLY and FYNNEI. The CDR3 sequence: CASQTGSSYGQYF. For the CDR3, the DNA is TGTGCCAGCCAGACAGGGAGCTCCTACGGGCAGTACTTC.

The rearrangement uses TRBV6-5 and TRBJ1-2; 7 positions agree with TRBD1. This CDR3 has 16 residues. CDR1 is MNHEY, CDR2 SVGAGI, per germline. V shed 2 bases and J 4 bases; nucleotides not matched to a gene: 10. The CDR3 sequence: CASSYLDRVDLYGYTF. DNA for the CDR3: TGTGCCAGCAGTTACCTAGACAGGGTTGACCTCTATGGCTACACCTTC.

The chain carries TRBV10-2 and TRBJ2-7, with unresolved D. Per germline, CDR1 WSHSY and CDR2 SAAADI. This CDR3 spans 16 amino acids. Trimming removed 3 bases at V and 1 base at J, with 16 bases between. CDR3: CASSDSGLPNSYEQYF. In nucleotides, the CDR3 is TGCGCCAGCAGTGACTCGGGTCTACCTAATTCCTACGAGCAGTACTTC.

The chain has TRBV20-1 and TRBJ2-5, with 9 bases lining up with TRBD2. After removal of 3 bases from V and 0 bases from J, the junction contained 8 bases not matched to a gene. The CDR3 has 16 amino acids. Germline values: CDR1 DFQATT, CDR2 SNEGSKA (reference sequence). The CDR3 loop reads CSARDVLAGDQETQYF. DNA for the CDR3: TGCAGTGCTAGGGACGTCTTAGCGGGGGACCAAGAGACCCAGTACTTC.

V usage is TRBV12-3 or TRBV12-4 and J usage is TRBJ1-1; TRBD1 agrees at 9 bases. The CDR3 is 13 residues long. After removal of 1 base from V and 6 bases from J, the junction contained 0 bases not matched to a gene. The CDR3 spells CASSLGDRAEAFF. CDR3 nucleotides: TGTGCCAGCAGTTTAGGGGACAGGGCTGAAGCTTTCTTT.